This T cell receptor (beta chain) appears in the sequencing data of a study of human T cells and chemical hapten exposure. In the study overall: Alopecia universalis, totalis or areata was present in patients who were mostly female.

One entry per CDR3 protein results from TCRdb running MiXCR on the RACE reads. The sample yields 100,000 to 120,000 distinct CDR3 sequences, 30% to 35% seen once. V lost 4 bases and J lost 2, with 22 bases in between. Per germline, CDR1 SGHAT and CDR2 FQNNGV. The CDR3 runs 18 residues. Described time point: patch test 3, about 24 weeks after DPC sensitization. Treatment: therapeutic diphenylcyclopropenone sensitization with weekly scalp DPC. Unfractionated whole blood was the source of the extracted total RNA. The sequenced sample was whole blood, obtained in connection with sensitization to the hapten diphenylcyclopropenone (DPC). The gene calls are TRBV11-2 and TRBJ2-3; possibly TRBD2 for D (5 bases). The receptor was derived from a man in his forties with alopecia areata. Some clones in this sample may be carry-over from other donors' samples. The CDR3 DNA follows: TGTGCCAGCAGCTCCATATTTTCGGGGAGTCAAATCACAGATACGCAGTATTTT. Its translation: CASSSIFSGSQITDTQYF.